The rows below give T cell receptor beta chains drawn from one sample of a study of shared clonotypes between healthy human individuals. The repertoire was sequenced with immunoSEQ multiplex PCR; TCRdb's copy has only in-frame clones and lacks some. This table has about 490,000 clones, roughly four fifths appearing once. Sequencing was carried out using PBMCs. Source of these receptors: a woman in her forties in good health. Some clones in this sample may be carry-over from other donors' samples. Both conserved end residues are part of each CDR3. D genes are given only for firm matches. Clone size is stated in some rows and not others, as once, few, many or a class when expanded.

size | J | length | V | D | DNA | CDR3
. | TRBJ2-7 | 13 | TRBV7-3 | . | TGTGCCAGCAGCTTAAATCTAGATTACGAGCAGTACTTC | CASSLNLDYEQYF
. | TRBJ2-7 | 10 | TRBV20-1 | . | TGCAGTGCTAGTCCCTACGAGCAGTACTTC | CSASPYEQYF
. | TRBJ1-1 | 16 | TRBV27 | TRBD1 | TGTGCCAGCAGTTTGGGACAGGGGGCGGTTCTCGCTGAAGCTTTCTTT | CASSLGQGAVLAEAFF
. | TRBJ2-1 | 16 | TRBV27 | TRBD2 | TGTGCCAGCAGTTTACTAGCGGGAGATTCTGCCCATGAGCAGTTCTTC | CASSLLAGDSAHEQFF
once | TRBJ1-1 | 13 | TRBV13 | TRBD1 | TGTGCCAGCAGCGTCGACAGGGCCATTGAAGCTTTCTTT | CASSVDRAIEAFF
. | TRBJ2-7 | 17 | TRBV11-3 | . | TGTGCCAGCAGCTCCGGCCTGGAGGGCGGGGAGACCTACGAGCAGTACTTC | CASSSGLEGGETYEQYF
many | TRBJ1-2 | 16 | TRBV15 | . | TGTGCCACCAGCAGAGAAGGGGTGACAACTAACTATGGCTACACCTTC | CATSREGVTTNYGYTF
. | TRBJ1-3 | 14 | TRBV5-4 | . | TGTGCCAGCAGCTTGGCGCTGGATGGAAACACCATATATTTT | CASSLALDGNTIYF
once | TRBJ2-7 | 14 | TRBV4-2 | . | TGTGCCAGCAGCCAAGAGAGAAGCTCCTACGAGCAGTACTTC | CASSQERSSYEQYF
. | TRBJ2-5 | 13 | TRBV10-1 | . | TGCGCCAGCAGTGCTACAAATCAAGAGACCCAGTACTTC | CASSATNQETQYF
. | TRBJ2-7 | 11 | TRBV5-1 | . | TGCGCCAGCAGCCGGGAATACGAGCAGTACTTC | CASSREYEQYF
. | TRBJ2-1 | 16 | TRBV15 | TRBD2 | TGTGCCACCAGCAGAGGAATGGCGGGAGGGCACAATGAGCAGTTCTTC | CATSRGMAGGHNEQFF
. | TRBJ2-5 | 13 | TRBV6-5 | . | TGTGCCAGCAGAGGACGGAACCAAGAGACCCAGTACTTC | CASRGRNQETQYF
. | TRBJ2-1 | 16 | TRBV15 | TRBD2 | TGTGCCACCAGCAGAGGCCGGGACTACGGCTACAATGAGCAGTTCTTC | CATSRGRDYGYNEQFF
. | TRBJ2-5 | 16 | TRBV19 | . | TGTGCCAGTAGTCAAAACAGGGGAGGACCCCAAGAGACCCAGTACTTC | CASSQNRGGPQETQYF
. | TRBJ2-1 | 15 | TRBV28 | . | TGTGCCAGCAGTAGACTAGAAAGGGGCTCCGATGAGCAGTTCTTC | CASSRLERGSDEQFF
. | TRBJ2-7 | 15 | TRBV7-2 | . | TGTGCCAGCAGCTCGCCAGGGCAGGGAAAGGTCGGGCAGTACTTC | CASSSPGQGKVGQYF
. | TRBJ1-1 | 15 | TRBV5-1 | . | TGCGCCAGCAGCGGGTGGGGGGGCGTAGGGACTGAAGCTTTCTTT | CASSGWGGVGTEAFF
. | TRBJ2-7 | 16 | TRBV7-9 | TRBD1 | TGTGCCAGCAGCTTAGGCTCCCGGGACAGGGGCCACGAGCAGTACTTC | CASSLGSRDRGHEQYF
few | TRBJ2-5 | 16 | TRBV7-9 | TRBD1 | TGTGCCAGCAGCTTAGGAGAGGGGGCGAGGTGGGTGACCCAGTACTTC | CASSLGEGARWVTQYF
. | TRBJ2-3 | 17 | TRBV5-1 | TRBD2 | TGCGCCAGCAGCCCCCGACTAGCGGGAGGGCACGCAGATACGCAGTATTTT | CASSPRLAGGHADTQYF
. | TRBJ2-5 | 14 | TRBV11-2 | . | TGTGCCAGCAGCTTCGGACCTGCAGAAGAGACCCAGTACTTC | CASSFGPAEETQYF
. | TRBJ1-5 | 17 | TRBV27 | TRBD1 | TGTGCCAGCAGTTTATTCGGGACAGGGAATCTCAATCAGCCCCAGCATTTT | CASSLFGTGNLNQPQHF
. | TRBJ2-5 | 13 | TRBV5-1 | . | TGCGCCAGCAGCTTGCCCGCCTCGGAGACCCAGTACTTC | CASSLPASETQYF
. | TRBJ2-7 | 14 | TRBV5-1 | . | TGCGCCAGCAGCTCAGATTTGGACAGCTACGAGCAGTACTTC | CASSSDLDSYEQYF
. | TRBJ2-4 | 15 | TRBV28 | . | TGTGCCAGCAGTTTACTAGGTAGCGCTAAAAACATTCAGTACTTC | CASSLLGSAKNIQYF
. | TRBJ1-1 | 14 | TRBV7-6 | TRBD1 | TGTGCCAGCAGCTTAGCGCGGCAGGGGGCTGTCGCTTTCTTT | CASSLARQGAVAFF
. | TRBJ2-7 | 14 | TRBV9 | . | TGTGCCAGCAGCCCCCTGAGTTGGGAGAGCGAGCAGTACTTC | CASSPLSWESEQYF
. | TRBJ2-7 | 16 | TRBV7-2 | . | TGTGCCAGCAGCTTAGCGAACTTACTTATTTCCTACGAGCAGTACTTC | CASSLANLLISYEQYF
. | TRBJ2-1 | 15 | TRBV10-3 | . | TGTGCCATCAGTGAGTCGCTAGAGGGACACAATGAGCAGTTCTTC | CAISESLEGHNEQFF
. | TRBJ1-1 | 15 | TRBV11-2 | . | TGTGCCAGCAGCTTAGCGGGGGTGGGAGGCACTGAAGCTTTCTTT | CASSLAGVGGTEAFF
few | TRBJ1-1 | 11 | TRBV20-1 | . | TGCAGTGCTAAAAGGACAGCAGAAGCTTTCTTT | CSAKRTAEAFF
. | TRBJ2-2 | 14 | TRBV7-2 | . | TGTGCCAGCAGTTCGATGGAAGGGCCCGGGGAGCTGTTTTTT | CASSSMEGPGELFF
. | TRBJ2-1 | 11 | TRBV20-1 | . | TGCAGTGCTAGTGGTGAAGATGAGCAGTTCTTC | CSASGEDEQFF
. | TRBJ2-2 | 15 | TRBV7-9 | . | TGTGCCAGCAGCCCCTCGTGGGCGAACACCGGGGAGCTGTTTTTT | CASSPSWANTGELFF
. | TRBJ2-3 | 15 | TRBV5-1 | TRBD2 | TGCGCCAGCAGCCCGGGACTACCCAGCACAGATACGCAGTATTTT | CASSPGLPSTDTQYF
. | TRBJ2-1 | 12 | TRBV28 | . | TGTGCCAGCAGTTTACTCAGGGAGGTGCAGTTCTTC | CASSLLREVQFF
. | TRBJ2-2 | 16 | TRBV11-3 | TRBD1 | TGTGCCAGCAGCTTATCTGGGACAGTAATTGGCGGGGAGCTGTTTTTT | CASSLSGTVIGGELFF
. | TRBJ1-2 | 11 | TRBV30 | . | TGTGCCTGGAGTCAAGGTGGTGGCTACACCTTC | CAWSQGGGYTF
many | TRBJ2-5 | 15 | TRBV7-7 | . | TGTGCTAGCAGCTTAGGCGCAGGGGTTCAAGAGACCCAGTACTTC | CASSLGAGVQETQYF
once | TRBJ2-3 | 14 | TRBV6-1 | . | TGTGCCAGCAGTGAATCCGGCAGCACAGATACGCAGTATTTT | CASSESGSTDTQYF
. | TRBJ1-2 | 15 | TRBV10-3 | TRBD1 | TGTGCCATCAGTGAGGAGGACAGGGTCAACTATGGCTACACCTTC | CAISEEDRVNYGYTF
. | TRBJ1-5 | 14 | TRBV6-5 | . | TGTGCCAGCAGTTCCGGGTATAGCAATCAGCCCCAGCATTTT | CASSSGYSNQPQHF
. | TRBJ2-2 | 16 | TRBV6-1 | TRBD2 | TGTGCCAGCAGTGAAGTACTAGCGGGAGGGACCGGGGAGCTGTTTTTT | CASSEVLAGGTGELFF
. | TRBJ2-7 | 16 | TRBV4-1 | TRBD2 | TGCGCCAGCAGCCATTCGACTAGCGGGACCGTTTACGAGCAGTACTTC | CASSHSTSGTVYEQYF
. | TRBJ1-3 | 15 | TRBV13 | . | TGTGCCAGCAGCTTCGGACAGACCTCTGGAAACACCATATATTTT | CASSFGQTSGNTIYF
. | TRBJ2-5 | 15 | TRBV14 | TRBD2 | TGTGCCAGCAGCCGACTAGCGGGAGGGCGAGAGACCCAGTACTTC | CASSRLAGGRETQYF
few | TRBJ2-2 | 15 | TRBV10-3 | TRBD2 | TGTGCCACCCGGGGGACTAGCGCGAACACCGGGGAGCTGTTTTTT | CATRGTSANTGELFF
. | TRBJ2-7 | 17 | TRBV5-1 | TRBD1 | TGCGCCAGCAGCCCCCTCCCGACAGGGGGGATAAGCTACGAGCAGTACTTC | CASSPLPTGGISYEQYF
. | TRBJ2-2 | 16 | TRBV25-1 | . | TGTGCCAGCAGTGATTCTAAGAAAGCGAACACCGGGGAGCTGTTTTTT | CASSDSKKANTGELFF
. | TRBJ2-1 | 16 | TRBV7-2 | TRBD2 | TGTGCCAGCAGGCGGACTAGCGGGACCTCCTACAATGAGCAGTTCTTC | CASRRTSGTSYNEQFF
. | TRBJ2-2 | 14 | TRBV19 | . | TGTGCCAGCTCCCGGGGCACGCGGGCCGGGGAGCTGTTTTTT | CASSRGTRAGELFF